The TCR beta chain under discussion was sequenced for a study of PD-L1 blockade in urothelial cancer. Looking at the study overall: Atezolizumab, begun by patients in about 2014, was given at 1,200 mg intravenously every 3 weeks.

For each patient, 1 to 8 samples were obtained, pretreatment and on-treatment. Measured with immunoSEQ multiplex PCR; TCRdb has only the in-frame clones, and not every one. Of around 120,000 clones in the sample, approximately 85% were seen once. Sample: PBMCs, taken around atezolizumab (anti-PD-L1) treatment. The receptor's source is a man over 45 with urothelial cancer.

CDR3 sequence reads: CASSLTGTGGWETQYF. In nucleotides, the CDR3 is TGTGCCAGCAGCTTAACCGGGACAGGGGGCTGGGAGACCCAGTACTTC. V and J are TRBV7-6 and TRBJ2-5, with TRBD1 matching 12 bases. Per germline, CDR1 SGHVS and CDR2 FNYEAQ. CDR3 length equals 16 residues. V trimming: 2 bases; J trimming: 5 bases; junction bases outside the gene matches: 6.